This section outlines one TCR beta chain sequence together with its context. Clones were read by immunoSEQ multiplex PCR, and TCRdb kept only the in-frame ones, dropping some. Among approximately 2,000,000 clones listed, about 94% were seen once. The germline V gene encodes CDR1 MNHEY and CDR2 SMNVEV (reference sequence). This CDR3 region has 15 residues. V lost 6 bases and J lost 5, with 17 bases in between. This entry belongs to a study of shared clonotypes between healthy human individuals. Positively selected for CCR7, the CD45RO-negative cells used as naive CD8 cells excluded terminally differentiated effector memory CD45RA+ cells.

The receptor was isolated from a man in his late teens or twenties in good health. Some clones in this sample may be carry-over from other donors' samples. Sequencing was performed on naive CD8+ T cells from PBMCs. The rearrangement links TRBV27 to TRBJ1-3; D is unresolved. CDR3 DNA sequence: TGTGCCAGCAGCCCGATCGGGGAATGGAGAAACACCATATATTTT. This codes for CASSPIGEWRNTIYF.